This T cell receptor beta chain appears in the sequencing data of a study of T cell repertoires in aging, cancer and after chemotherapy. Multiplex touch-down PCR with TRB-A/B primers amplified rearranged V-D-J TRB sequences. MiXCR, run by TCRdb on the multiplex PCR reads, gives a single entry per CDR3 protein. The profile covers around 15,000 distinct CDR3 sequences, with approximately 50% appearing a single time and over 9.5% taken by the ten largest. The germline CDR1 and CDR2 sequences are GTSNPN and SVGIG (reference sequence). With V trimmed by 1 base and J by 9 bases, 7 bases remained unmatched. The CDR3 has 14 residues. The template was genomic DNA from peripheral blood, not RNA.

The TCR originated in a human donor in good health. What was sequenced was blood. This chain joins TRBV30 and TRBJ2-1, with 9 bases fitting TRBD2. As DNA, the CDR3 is TGTGCCTGGAGTGGGGCGGGAGGGAAAGGTGAGCAGTTCTTC. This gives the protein CAWSGAGGKGEQFF.